One and the same sample provided the 31 T cell receptor beta chains below, sequenced in a study of early T cells in non-severe SARS-CoV-2 infection. MiXCR, run by TCRdb on the 5' RACE reads, gives a single entry per CDR3 protein. The repertoire has 66,000 or so distinct CDR3 sequences, 9.5% to 14% of them found once; the top ten carry about 1.5%. The sequencing sample was made of whole blood. The receptors originated from an adult who was a healthcare worker with PCR-confirmed SARS-CoV-2 infection or an uninfected control (not recorded which).

In this sample, this clonotype turned up many times. The chain carries TRBV12-3 or TRBV12-4 and TRBJ2-7; 10 positions match TRBD2. V was pared by 8 bases and J by 7 bases, with 14 bases of the junction left unmatched. The CDR3 has 15 residues. In DNA, the CDR3 is TGTGCCAGCTCTACCGGCAGCGGGGGGGCCAGGGAGCAGTACTTC. Protein: CASSTGSGGAREQYF.

The chain links TRBV7-9 to TRBJ2-6; D gene ambiguous. Trimming stripped 5 bases from V and 6 bases from J, with 11 bases between. Looked up from germline, CDR1 is SEHNR and CDR2 is FQNEAQ (reference sequence). The CDR3 sequence is 14 residues long. CDR3 region: CASSPLWEANVLTF. The CDR3 region has the DNA TGTGCCAGCAGCCCCCTATGGGAGGCCAACGTCCTGACTTTC.

This clonotype was seen a handful of times. A junction end diverges from the germline sequence, so it may reflect a read error. The chain recombines TRBV7-9 with TRBJ2-3, with D possibly matching TRBD2 (5 bases). The CDR3 covers 16 residues. The germline V gene has CDR1 SEHNR and CDR2 FQNEAQ (reference sequence). CDR3 bases: TGTGCCAGCAGCCCCCGCGAGGGCCAACCCACAAATACGCAGTATTTT. This gives the protein CASSPREGQPTNTQYF.

About this clonotype itself: A clone one base away is much larger, so this may be a read error. The chain joins TRBV20-1 to TRBJ2-1; D may be TRBD1 (6 bases). The CDR3 is made up of 10 amino acids. CDR1 is DFQATT and CDR2 is SNEGSKA in the germline V gene (reference sequence). The CDR3 region has the DNA TGCAGTGCCAGGGGCAATGAGCGGTTCTTC. This translates into CSARGNERFF.

This clonotype was observed many times. The chain uses TRBV19 and TRBJ1-2; D is possibly TRBD1 (6 bases). Germline V CDR1 and CDR2: LNHDA, SQIVND (reference sequence). This CDR3 is 12 amino acids long. V lost 7 bases and J lost 5, with 11 bases in between. This chain's CDR3 is CASTQGIYGYTF. The CDR3 DNA sequence: TGTGCCAGTACCCAGGGGATATATGGCTACACCTTC. Filled out from reference TRBV19 and TRBJ1-2, the complete variable domain reads DGGITQSPKYLFRKEGQNVTLSCEQNLNHDAMYWYRQDPGQGLRLIYYSQIVNDFQKGDIAEGYSVSREKKESFPLTVTSAQKNPTAFYLCASTQGIYGYTFGSGTRLTVV.

This clonotype was detected ten times or more. The chain couples TRBV12-3 or TRBV12-4 to TRBJ1-5; 8 nucleotides line up with TRBD1. The CDR3 sequence is 15 residues long. The ends lost 5 bases at V and 6 bases at J; junction bases unmatched: 9. CDR3 in DNA: TGTGCCAGCAGTCCTTCAGGGGGCGGGAGTCAGCCCCAGCATTTT. This codes for CASSPSGGGSQPQHF.

This clonotype was counted ten times or more. J is TRBJ1-3 and V is TRBV6-5; TRBD1 matches at 7 bases. CDR1 is MNHEY, CDR2 SVGAGI, per germline. V dropped 5 bases and J dropped 2; count of bases not matched to a gene: 9. The CDR3 runs to 16 residues. CDR3 nucleotide sequence: TGTGCCAGCAGTGACCGGGGACAGAGGCCTGGAAACACCATATATTTT. It encodes CASSDRGQRPGNTIYF.

This clonotype was picked up a small number of times. The gene calls are TRBV7-6 and TRBJ2-7, with a weak D call TRBD2 (6 bases). V lost 1 base, J lost 3 bases, and 10 bases lay in between. CDR3 size: 14 residues. Per the germline V gene, CDR1 is SGHVS and CDR2 is FNYEAQ. The CDR3 region is CASSLVEGYYEQYF. The CDR3 DNA sequence: TGTGCCAGCAGCTTAGTGGAGGGGTACTACGAGCAGTACTTC.

The chain has TRBV12-3 or TRBV12-4 and TRBJ1-1; 8 nucleotides align to TRBD1. J lost 3 bases, V lost 2 bases, and 11 bases had no gene match. The CDR3 has 17 residues. CDR3 sequence: CASSLFGGRGLHTEAFF. In DNA form, the CDR3 reads TGTGCCAGCAGTTTATTCGGGGGCAGGGGGCTGCACACTGAAGCTTTCTTT.

This clonotype has only a few counts. The chain is built from TRBV3-1 and TRBJ2-7, with a weak D call TRBD2 (5 bases). CDR1 and CDR2 (germline): LGHDT, YNNKEL (reference sequence). Trimming removed 3 bases from V and 2 bases from J, with 11 bases in between. This CDR3 is built from 14 residues. Here the CDR3 DNA reads TGTGCCAGCAGCCAGGATCTGAGGGCCTACGAGCAGTACTTC. The encoded protein is CASSQDLRAYEQYF.

The table lists this clonotype with many counts. This chain links TRBV5-1 with TRBJ1-3; D is uncertain. Trimming left V 2 bases short and J 0 bases short, with 9 bases between. This CDR3 contains 15 residues. Germline CDR1 and CDR2: SGHRS and YFSETQ. The CDR3 bases are TGCGCCAGCAGCTTCGGACGTTTCTCTGGAAACACCATATATTTT. It codes for CASSFGRFSGNTIYF.

This clonotype was detected many times. The chain joins TRBV4-3 to TRBJ2-2; 11 bases fit TRBD2. This CDR3 spans 18 amino acids. The J segment lost 2 bases and the V segment lost 3 bases, leaving 8 bases of the junction unmatched. Germline CDR1 reads LGHNA; CDR2 reads YSLEER. CDR3 region: CASSHPLLAGGNTGELFF. CDR3 nucleotide sequence: TGCGCCAGCAGCCACCCTCTGCTAGCGGGGGGCAACACCGGGGAGCTGTTTTTT.

The rearrangement links TRBV24-1 to TRBJ2-1; 10 nucleotides agree with TRBD1. Trimming removed 7 bases from V and 6 bases from J; junction bases left unmatched: 2. The germline CDR1 and CDR2 sequences are KGHDR and SFDVKD. The CDR3 sequence is 13 residues long. The CDR3 sequence is CATSRTGGNEQFF. The CDR3 bases are TGTGCCACCAGCCGGACAGGGGGCAATGAGCAGTTCTTC.

The chain uses TRBV19 and TRBJ2-7; D is perhaps TRBD1 (6 bases). The CDR3 extends over 15 amino acids. Trimming took off 0 bases at V and 2 bases at J, with 11 bases between the two ends. Germline-derived CDR1 and CDR2 are LNHDA and SQIVND (reference sequence). In nucleotides, the CDR3 is TGTGCCAGTAGTATAGATCTGAGACAGGCCTACGAGCAGTACTTC. Translated, it gives CASSIDLRQAYEQYF.

This clonotype was seen a handful of times. The J gene is TRBJ1-3, the V gene TRBV29-1; D is undetermined. V lost 7 bases to trimming and J lost 4 bases, with 8 bases between them. Germline CDR1 and CDR2: SQVTM and ANQGSEA. CDR3 length: 11 residues. CDR3 DNA: TGCAGCGCAAGCTTCGGAAACACCATATATTTT. Amino acid sequence: CSASFGNTIYF.

This clonotype was picked up many times. This sequence joins TRBV12-3 or TRBV12-4 and TRBJ2-1; 9 nucleotides agree with TRBD1. The CDR3 runs 18 residues. Unmatched junction bases numbered 16, after V lost 6 bases and J lost 4 bases. The CDR3 DNA reads as TGTGCCAGCAGACCGGGACAGGGACAATATCGAGCATACAATGAGCAGTTCTTC. It specifies CASRPGQGQYRAYNEQFF.

This clonotype was picked up many times. The chain links TRBV12-3 or TRBV12-4 to TRBJ2-3; the D gene is possibly TRBD1 (6 bases). The ends were cut back, 3 bases at V and 2 bases at J, with 9 bases in the middle. The length of the CDR3 is 14 residues. CDR3 sequence reads: CASSFGQNTDTQYF. In nucleotides, the CDR3 is TGTGCCAGCAGTTTTGGACAGAACACAGATACGCAGTATTTT.

This clonotype was counted only a few times. This chain connects TRBV11-2 to TRBJ2-2; TRBD1 matches 8 bases. Germline CDR1 SGHAT, CDR2 FQNNGV. The CDR3 has 16 amino acids. After removal of 3 bases from V and 1 base from J, the junction contained 4 bases not matched to a gene. CDR3: CASSFYRGRNTGELFF. The CDR3 DNA sequence: TGTGCCAGCAGCTTTTACAGGGGGAGGAACACCGGGGAGCTGTTTTTT.

This clonotype was detected a few times. The chain carries TRBV11-2 and TRBJ2-7, with D possibly being TRBD1 or TRBD2 (6 bases each). The V gene lost 2 bases and the J gene lost 2 bases, with 19 bases spanning the gap. The CDR3 runs to 17 residues. CDR1 is SGHAT, CDR2 FQNNGV, per germline. CDR3 amino acids: CASSLHVLRGATYEQYF. The CDR3 DNA sequence: TGTGCCAGCAGCTTACACGTCCTTAGGGGGGCAACCTACGAGCAGTACTTC.

This clonotype was observed a handful of times. The chain combines TRBV7-9 with TRBJ1-1; D is possibly TRBD1 (6 bases). CDR3 length equals 13 residues. In germline, CDR1 is SEHNR, CDR2 FQNEAQ (reference sequence). The V end lost 3 bases, the J end lost 6 bases, and 11 bases lay between the germline ends. CDR3 bases: TGTGCCAGCAGCTTGCCAGGGGCGCCTGAAGCTTTCTTT. As protein: CASSLPGAPEAFF. Full variable domain (missing parts from reference TRBV7-9 and TRBJ1-1): DTGVSQNPRHKITKRGQNVTFRCDPISEHNRLYWYRQTLGQGPEFLTYFQNEAQLEKSRLLSDRFSAERPKGSFSTLEIQRTEQGDSAMYLCASSLPGAPEAFFGQGTRLTVV.

This clonotype has just a few counts. The chain uses TRBV18 and TRBJ2-1; TRBD1 is a possible D gene (5 bases). In germline, CDR1 is KGHSH, CDR2 LQKENI. Between the trimmed V and J ends, which lost 3 bases and 5 bases, there was a span of 8 bases. This CDR3 has 13 amino acids. The CDR3 bases are TGTGCCAGCTCACCGGGGCAAAACAATGAGCAGTTCTTC. This encodes CASSPGQNNEQFF.

The V call is TRBV12-3 or TRBV12-4, the J call TRBJ2-7, with TRBD1 identical over 10 bases. This CDR3 has 15 amino acids. Trimming cost V 1 base and J 3 bases; bases outside gene matches: 3. DNA of the CDR3: TGTGCCAGCAGTTTAGGGGGGGACAGGGGCTACGAGCAGTACTTC. Its translation: CASSLGGDRGYEQYF.

This clonotype was counted at least ten times. The chain links TRBV18 to TRBJ1-1; 8 bases fit TRBD1. The junction had 11 bases not matched to a gene; V was cut back by 3 bases and J by 5 bases. Looked up from germline, CDR1 is KGHSH and CDR2 is LQKENI. The CDR3 covers 16 residues. The CDR3 loop reads CASSPDRVGTGTEAFF. Here the CDR3 DNA reads TGTGCCAGCTCACCGGACAGGGTTGGGACGGGGACTGAAGCTTTCTTT.

This clonotype turned up a few times. This sequence joins TRBV6-1 and TRBJ2-7; D may be TRBD2 (6 bases). Deletions cut 5 bases from V and 4 bases from J, with 15 bases between. Germline V gene lookup returns CDR1 MNHNS and CDR2 SASEGT. The CDR3 totals 14 residues. This CDR3 reads CASSRRDWEYEQYF. CDR3 in DNA: TGTGCCAGCAGTCGGCGGGACTGGGAATACGAGCAGTACTTC.

CDR3 in DNA: TGTGCCAGTAGTATGGTGGGCTTCTACAATGAGCAGTTCTTC. It codes for CASSMVGFYNEQFF. The V and J genes are TRBV19 and TRBJ2-1; no clear D gene. This CDR3 spans 14 amino acids. Trimming cost V 3 bases and J 3 bases, with 9 bases left between them. Germline lookup yields CDR1 LNHDA and CDR2 SQIVND (reference sequence).

This clonotype came up many times. This chain uses TRBV9 with TRBJ2-7; 9 nucleotides match TRBD1. The CDR3 covers 13 residues. CDR1 and CDR2 (germline): SGDLS, YYNGEE. The V gene end was trimmed by 3 bases and the J gene end by 9 bases; junction bases not matched to a gene: 7. The CDR3 DNA reads as TGTGCCAGCAGCGCAGATGGGACAGGGAGGCAGTACTTC. This sequence encodes CASSADGTGRQYF.

This rearrangement joins TRBV3-1 to TRBJ2-7; tentative D call: TRBD2 (5 bases). Trimming shortened V by 4 bases and J by 3 bases, and 10 bases separated the two germline ends. The CDR3 spans 13 residues. Germline-derived CDR1 and CDR2 are LGHDT and YNNKEL (reference sequence). CDR3 sequence: CASSPRGLYEQYF. The CDR3 DNA sequence: TGTGCCAGCAGCCCCCGAGGGCTCTACGAGCAGTACTTC.

The gene calls are TRBV18 and TRBJ2-1, with D perhaps TRBD1 or TRBD2 (5 bases each). Per the germline V gene, CDR1 is KGHSH and CDR2 is LQKENI. V was pared by 3 bases and J by 1 base, with 22 bases between. The length of the CDR3 is 19 residues. The CDR3 bases are TGTGCCAGCTCACCCACCCCGGGACCCGCCCAGGGTTCCTACAATGAGCAGTTCTTC. Protein sequence: CASSPTPGPAQGSYNEQFF.

V and J are TRBV27 and TRBJ2-7; D assignment may be TRBD1 or TRBD2 (5 bases each). Trimming cost V 5 bases and J 6 bases, with 17 bases left between them. Germline lookup yields CDR1 MNHEY and CDR2 SMNVEV (reference sequence). This CDR3 contains 14 residues. As DNA, the CDR3 is TGTGCCAGCAGTCCCTGGACAATACGGGGCGAGCAGTACTTC. Its translation is CASSPWTIRGEQYF.

This clonotype was seen a few times. This chain uses TRBV19 with TRBJ2-1; tentatively, D is TRBD1 (7 bases). Germline lookup yields CDR1 LNHDA and CDR2 SQIVND (reference sequence). The CDR3 covers 16 residues. Trimming shortened V by 1 base and J by 7 bases, and 17 bases separated the two germline ends. The CDR3 loop reads CASSIVPDRAGNEQFF. The CDR3 DNA sequence: TGTGCCAGTAGTATAGTCCCCGACAGGGCGGGAAATGAGCAGTTCTTC.

This clonotype was counted ten times or more. V usage is TRBV30 and J usage is TRBJ2-3, with D perhaps matching TRBD1 (6 bases). CDR1 and CDR2 (germline): GTSNPN, SVGIG (reference sequence). The CDR3 loop spans 14 amino acids. V lost 4 bases and J 1 base, leaving 12 bases between the germline ends. This CDR3 is CAWTRGRGTDTQYF. In nucleotides, the CDR3 is TGTGCCTGGACCAGGGGAAGGGGCACAGATACGCAGTATTTT.